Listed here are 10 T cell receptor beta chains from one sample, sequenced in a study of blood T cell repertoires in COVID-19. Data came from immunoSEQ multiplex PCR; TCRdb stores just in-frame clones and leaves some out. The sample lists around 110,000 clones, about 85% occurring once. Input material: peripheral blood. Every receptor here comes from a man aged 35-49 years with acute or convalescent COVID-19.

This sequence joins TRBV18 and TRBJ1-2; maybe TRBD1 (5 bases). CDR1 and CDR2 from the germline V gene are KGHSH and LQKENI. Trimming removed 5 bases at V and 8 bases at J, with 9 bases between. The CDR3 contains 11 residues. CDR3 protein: CASSAGWGYTF. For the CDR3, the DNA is TGTGCCAGCTCAGCAGGGTGGGGCTACACCTTC.

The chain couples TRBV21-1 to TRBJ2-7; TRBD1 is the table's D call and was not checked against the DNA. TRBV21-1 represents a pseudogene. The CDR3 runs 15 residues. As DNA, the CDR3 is TGTGCCAGCAGCTTCCAACAGGGGGCGACCAACGAGCAGTACTTC. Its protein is CASSFQQGATNEQYF.

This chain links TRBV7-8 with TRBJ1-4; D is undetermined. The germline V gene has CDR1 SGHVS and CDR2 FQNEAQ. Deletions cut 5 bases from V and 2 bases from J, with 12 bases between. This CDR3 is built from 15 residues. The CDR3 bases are TGTGCCAGCAGCATATACCCCGGGACTAATGAAAAACTGTTTTTT. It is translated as CASSIYPGTNEKLFF.

The CDR3, as DNA: TGTGCCAGCAGTTACGACAGGGGCCCCCAAGAGACCCAGTACTTC. Translated: CASSYDRGPQETQYF. This chain joins TRBV6-6 and TRBJ2-5, with 8 bases lining up with TRBD1. CDR1 is MNHNY, CDR2 SVGAGI, per germline (reference sequence). J gave up 1 base and V 2 bases, and 3 bases lay outside the gene matches. This CDR3 region has 15 residues.

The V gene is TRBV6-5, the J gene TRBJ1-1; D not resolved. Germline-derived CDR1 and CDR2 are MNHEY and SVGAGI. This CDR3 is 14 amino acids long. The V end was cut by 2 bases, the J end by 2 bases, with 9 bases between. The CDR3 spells CASSYSIANTEAFF. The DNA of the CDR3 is TGTGCCAGCAGTTACAGCATTGCTAACACTGAAGCTTTCTTT.

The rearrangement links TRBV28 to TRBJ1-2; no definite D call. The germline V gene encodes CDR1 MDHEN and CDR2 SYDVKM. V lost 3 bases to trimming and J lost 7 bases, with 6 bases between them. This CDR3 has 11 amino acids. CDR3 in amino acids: CASSFYGGYTF. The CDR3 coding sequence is TGTGCCAGCAGTTTCTATGGTGGCTACACCTTC.

CDR3 in amino acids: CASRTVGGNSPLHF. The CDR3, as DNA: TGTGCCAGTAGGACGGTGGGGGGTAATTCACCCCTCCACTTT. The chain is built from TRBV19 and TRBJ1-6; D perhaps matches TRBD1 (5 bases). CDR3 size: 14 residues. V was pared by 6 bases and J by 6 bases, with 12 bases between. Germline-derived CDR1 and CDR2 are LNHDA and SQIVND (reference sequence). Full variable domain (missing parts from reference TRBV19 and TRBJ1-6): DGGITQSPKYLFRKEGQNVTLSCEQNLNHDAMYWYRQDPGQGLRLIYYSQIVNDFQKGDIAEGYSVSREKKESFPLTVTSAQKNPTAFYLCASRTVGGNSPLHFGNGTRLTVT.

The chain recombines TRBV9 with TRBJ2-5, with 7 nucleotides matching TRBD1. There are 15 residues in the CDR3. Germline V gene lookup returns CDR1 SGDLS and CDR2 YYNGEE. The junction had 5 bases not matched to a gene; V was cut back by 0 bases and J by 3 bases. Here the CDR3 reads CASSVDTGTEETQYF. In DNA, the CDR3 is TGTGCCAGCAGCGTAGATACCGGGACAGAAGAGACCCAGTACTTC.

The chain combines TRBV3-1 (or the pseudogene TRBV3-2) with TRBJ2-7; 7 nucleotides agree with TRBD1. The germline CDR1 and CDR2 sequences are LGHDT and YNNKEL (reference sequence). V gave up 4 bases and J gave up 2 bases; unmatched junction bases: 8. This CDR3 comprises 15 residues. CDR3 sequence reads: CASSPWDSPPYEQYF. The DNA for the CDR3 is TGTGCCAGCAGCCCATGGGACAGCCCTCCCTACGAGCAGTACTTC.

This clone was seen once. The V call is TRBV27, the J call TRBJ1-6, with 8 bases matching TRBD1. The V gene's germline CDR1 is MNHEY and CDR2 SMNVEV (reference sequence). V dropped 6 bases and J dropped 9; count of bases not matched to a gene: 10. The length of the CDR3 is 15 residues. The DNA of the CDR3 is TGTGCCAGCAGAAGAGGGACAGGCGGGGGTTCACCCCTCCACTTT. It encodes CASRRGTGGGSPLHF.